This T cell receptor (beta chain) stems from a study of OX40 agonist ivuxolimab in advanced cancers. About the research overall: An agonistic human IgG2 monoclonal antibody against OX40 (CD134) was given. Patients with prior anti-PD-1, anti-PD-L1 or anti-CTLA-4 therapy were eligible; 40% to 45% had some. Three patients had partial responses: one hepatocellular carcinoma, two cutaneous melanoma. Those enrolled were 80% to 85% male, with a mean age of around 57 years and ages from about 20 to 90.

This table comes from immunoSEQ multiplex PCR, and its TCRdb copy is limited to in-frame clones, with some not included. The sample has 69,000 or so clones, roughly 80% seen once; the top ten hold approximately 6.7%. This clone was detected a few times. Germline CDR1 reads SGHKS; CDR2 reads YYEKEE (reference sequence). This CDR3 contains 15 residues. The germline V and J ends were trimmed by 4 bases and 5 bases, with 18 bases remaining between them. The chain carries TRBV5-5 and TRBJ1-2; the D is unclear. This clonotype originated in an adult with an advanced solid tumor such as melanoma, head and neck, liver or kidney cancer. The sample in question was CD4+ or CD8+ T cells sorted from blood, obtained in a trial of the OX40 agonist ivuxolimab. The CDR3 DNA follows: TGTGCCAGCAGCCCCTGGGAGAGAGGGAAATATGGCTACACCTTC. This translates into CASSPWERGKYGYTF.